The rows below give T cell receptor beta chains drawn from one sample of a study of CD8 T cells in ankylosing spondylitis. TCRdb re-called the 5' RACE reads with MiXCR, one entry per CDR3 protein. The sample includes around 140,000 distinct CDR3 sequences, about 15% of them seen just once. Sequencing input: blood, either unsorted or a sorted T cell fraction (not recorded which). The origin of the receptors is a male donor with ankylosing spondylitis. The CDR3 runs from the conserved cysteine through the conserved F or W. A D gene is named only where the DNA matches it firmly. Clone size is shown for a subset of rows, as once, few, many or a class of expanded clone.

j_call: TRBJ2-1
v_call: TRBV28
clone_size: few
d_call: .
cdr3_aa: CASSFSTLSYNEQFF
cdr3_nt: TGTGCCAGCAGTTTTTCGACCCTCTCCTACAATGAGCAGTTCTTC

j_call: TRBJ2-5
v_call: TRBV20-1
clone_size: .
d_call: TRBD2
cdr3_aa: CSVAFDLAVQETQYF
cdr3_nt: TGCAGTGTTGCGTTTGACCTAGCGGTTCAAGAGACCCAGTACTTC

j_call: TRBJ2-2
v_call: TRBV11-1
clone_size: few
d_call: .
cdr3_aa: CASSLWQGGTGELFF
cdr3_nt: TGTGCCAGCAGCTTATGGCAGGGGGGCACCGGGGAGCTGTTTTTT

j_call: TRBJ2-3
v_call: TRBV28
clone_size: few
d_call: .
cdr3_aa: CASSLRGGDTQYF
cdr3_nt: TGTGCCAGCAGCCTCAGGGGGGGCGATACGCAGTATTTT

j_call: TRBJ2-1
v_call: TRBV28
clone_size: .
d_call: TRBD1
cdr3_aa: CASSSPGGQEYNEQFF
cdr3_nt: TGTGCCAGCAGTTCCCCTGGGGGACAGGAATACAATGAGCAGTTCTTC

j_call: TRBJ2-3
v_call: TRBV20-1
clone_size: .
d_call: .
cdr3_aa: CSARGREPLTDTQYF
cdr3_nt: TGCAGTGCTAGAGGCAGGGAGCCGCTCACAGATACGCAGTATTTT

j_call: TRBJ1-5
v_call: TRBV19
clone_size: few
d_call: .
cdr3_aa: CASSTQGLEPQHF
cdr3_nt: TGTGCCAGTAGTACACAGGGATTGGAGCCCCAGCATTTT

j_call: TRBJ1-5
v_call: TRBV28
clone_size: many
d_call: .
cdr3_aa: CASSLGFGTGNQPQHF
cdr3_nt: TGTGCCAGCAGTTTGGGATTTGGGACTGGCAATCAGCCCCAGCATTTT

j_call: TRBJ2-5
v_call: TRBV20-1
clone_size: .
d_call: TRBD2
cdr3_aa: CGGRADLETQYF
cdr3_nt: TGCGGGGGGAGGGCCGATTTGGAGACCCAGTACTTC

j_call: TRBJ2-3
v_call: TRBV13
clone_size: .
d_call: TRBD2
cdr3_aa: CASIRRRAGGDTQYF
cdr3_nt: TGTGCCAGCATCCGCCGGAGGGCGGGAGGGGATACGCAGTATTTT

j_call: TRBJ2-7
v_call: TRBV5-1
clone_size: .
d_call: .
cdr3_aa: CASSLGGFRLAEQYF
cdr3_nt: TGCGCCAGCAGCTTAGGGGGGTTCAGGTTGGCGGAGCAGTACTTC

j_call: TRBJ2-1
v_call: TRBV11-1
clone_size: few
d_call: TRBD2
cdr3_aa: CASSSLGGGLAGAYNEQFF
cdr3_nt: TGTGCCAGCAGCTCACTAGGGGGCGGACTAGCGGGAGCCTACAATGAGCAGTTCTTC

j_call: TRBJ2-1
v_call: TRBV9
clone_size: .
d_call: .
cdr3_aa: CASSVDLSSYNEQFF
cdr3_nt: TGTGCCAGCAGCGTAGACCTGAGCTCCTACAATGAGCAGTTCTTC

j_call: TRBJ2-7
v_call: TRBV4-2
clone_size: .
d_call: .
cdr3_aa: CASSPPRDPYEQYF
cdr3_nt: TGTGCCAGCAGCCCCCCTCGGGACCCCTACGAGCAGTACTTC

j_call: TRBJ1-1
v_call: TRBV7-6
clone_size: many
d_call: .
cdr3_aa: CASSLGGRSSEAFF
cdr3_nt: TGTGCCAGCAGCTTAGGAGGGAGATCCTCTGAAGCTTTCTTT

j_call: TRBJ2-3
v_call: TRBV6-1
clone_size: .
d_call: TRBD2
cdr3_aa: CASSPPAGGPGDTQYF
cdr3_nt: TGTGCCAGCAGCCCCCCGGCGGGAGGGCCGGGAGATACGCAGTATTTT

j_call: TRBJ2-3
v_call: TRBV6-1
clone_size: .
d_call: .
cdr3_aa: CASSGGIYTQYF
cdr3_nt: TGTGCCAGCAGTGGGGGTATATATACGCAGTATTTT

j_call: TRBJ2-1
v_call: TRBV5-1
clone_size: few
d_call: .
cdr3_aa: CASGPASSYNEQFF
cdr3_nt: TGCGCCAGCGGACCCGCTAGCTCCTACAATGAGCAGTTCTTC

j_call: TRBJ2-7
v_call: TRBV4-1
clone_size: .
d_call: TRBD1
cdr3_aa: CASSPGQGSFYEQYF
cdr3_nt: TGCGCCAGCAGCCCTGGACAGGGGAGTTTTTACGAGCAGTACTTC

j_call: TRBJ2-3
v_call: TRBV27
clone_size: .
d_call: .
cdr3_aa: CAIMPVGQSTDTQYF
cdr3_nt: TGTGCCATCATGCCCGTGGGACAAAGCACAGATACGCAGTATTTT

j_call: TRBJ1-2
v_call: TRBV7-9
clone_size: .
d_call: .
cdr3_aa: CASSLTRGDYGYTF
cdr3_nt: TGTGCCAGCAGCTTAACGAGGGGTGACTATGGCTACACCTTC

j_call: TRBJ2-7
v_call: TRBV6-5
clone_size: .
d_call: TRBD2
cdr3_aa: CASSYGPRRGGSYEQYF
cdr3_nt: TGTGCCAGCAGTTACGGCCCTCGACGGGGGGGTTCCTACGAGCAGTACTTC

j_call: TRBJ2-7
v_call: TRBV10-1
clone_size: few
d_call: .
cdr3_aa: CASSLGVRGYEQYF
cdr3_nt: TGCGCCAGCAGCTTAGGGGTACGGGGCTACGAGCAGTACTTC

j_call: TRBJ2-7
v_call: TRBV9
clone_size: few
d_call: .
cdr3_aa: CASSVSSRPYEQYF
cdr3_nt: TGTGCCAGCAGCGTATCCAGTAGACCCTACGAGCAGTACTTC

j_call: TRBJ2-7
v_call: TRBV28
clone_size: .
d_call: .
cdr3_aa: CASSLILQREQYF
cdr3_nt: TGTGCCAGCAGTTTGATACTTCAACGGGAGCAGTACTTC

j_call: TRBJ1-1
v_call: TRBV27
clone_size: .
d_call: .
cdr3_aa: CASGERGALRPFF
cdr3_nt: TGTGCCAGCGGTGAACGCGGGGCTCTCAGGCCTTTCTTT

j_call: TRBJ2-2
v_call: TRBV5-1
clone_size: few
d_call: TRBD2
cdr3_aa: CASSLVSGIGTGELFF
cdr3_nt: TGCGCCAGCAGCTTGGTTAGCGGGATAGGTACCGGGGAGCTGTTTTTT

j_call: TRBJ2-1
v_call: TRBV14
clone_size: .
d_call: .
cdr3_aa: CASSQEANEQFF
cdr3_nt: TGTGCCAGCAGCCAAGAGGCCAATGAGCAGTTCTTC

j_call: TRBJ2-1
v_call: TRBV7-6
clone_size: .
d_call: .
cdr3_aa: CASSQLGADNEQFF
cdr3_nt: TGTGCCAGCAGCCAGCTGGGAGCAGACAATGAGCAGTTCTTC

j_call: TRBJ1-2
v_call: TRBV27
clone_size: few
d_call: .
cdr3_aa: CASSLGGAVNYGYTF
cdr3_nt: TGTGCCAGCAGTTTAGGAGGGGCCGTTAACTATGGCTACACCTTC

j_call: TRBJ2-1
v_call: TRBV7-3
clone_size: .
d_call: TRBD2
cdr3_aa: CASSSLAGDNEQFF
cdr3_nt: TGTGCCAGCAGCTCCCTAGCGGGAGACAATGAGCAGTTCTTC

j_call: TRBJ2-7
v_call: TRBV25-1
clone_size: .
d_call: TRBD1
cdr3_aa: CASRGPTGEYF
cdr3_nt: TGTGCCAGCAGAGGACCGACAGGGGAGTACTTC

j_call: TRBJ2-1
v_call: TRBV29-1
clone_size: many
d_call: .
cdr3_aa: CSVERTINEQFF
cdr3_nt: TGCAGCGTTGAAAGGACTATCAATGAGCAGTTCTTC

j_call: TRBJ2-1
v_call: TRBV12-3/TRBV12-4
clone_size: many
d_call: .
cdr3_aa: CASRFGSREFF
cdr3_nt: TGTGCCAGCAGATTCGGGTCCAGGGAGTTCTTC

j_call: TRBJ2-7
v_call: TRBV7-9
clone_size: .
d_call: .
cdr3_aa: CASSPNNRVSSYEQYF
cdr3_nt: TGTGCCAGCAGCCCTAACAACAGGGTCTCCTCCTACGAGCAGTACTTC

j_call: TRBJ2-7
v_call: TRBV7-9
clone_size: few
d_call: TRBD2
cdr3_aa: CASSFAGLAGYEQYF
cdr3_nt: TGTGCCAGCAGCTTTGCGGGACTAGCGGGGTACGAGCAGTACTTC

j_call: TRBJ2-7
v_call: TRBV5-1
clone_size: .
d_call: .
cdr3_aa: CASRGPLDSEGDYYEQYF
cdr3_nt: TGCGCCAGCAGGGGCCCCCTGGACAGTGAAGGCGATTACTACGAGCAGTACTTC

j_call: TRBJ2-3
v_call: TRBV15
clone_size: few
d_call: .
cdr3_aa: CATSREEAVAQYF
cdr3_nt: TGTGCCACCAGCAGAGAAGAGGCGGTGGCGCAGTATTTT

j_call: TRBJ2-7
v_call: TRBV20-1
clone_size: .
d_call: .
cdr3_aa: CSAKGTYYEQYF
cdr3_nt: TGCAGTGCTAAGGGGACGTACTACGAGCAGTACTTC

j_call: TRBJ1-1
v_call: TRBV27
clone_size: .
d_call: .
cdr3_aa: CASRRDSGNTEAFF
cdr3_nt: TGTGCCAGCAGAAGGGACTCCGGGAACACTGAAGCTTTCTTT

j_call: TRBJ2-7
v_call: TRBV7-9
clone_size: .
d_call: .
cdr3_aa: CASSLVAFSYEQYF
cdr3_nt: TGTGCCAGCAGCTTAGTAGCTTTCTCCTACGAGCAGTACTTC

j_call: TRBJ2-2
v_call: TRBV27
clone_size: .
d_call: .
cdr3_aa: CASSINSGPPNTGELFF
cdr3_nt: TGTGCCAGCAGTATAAACAGCGGGCCGCCGAACACCGGGGAGCTGTTTTTT

j_call: TRBJ2-7
v_call: TRBV29-1
clone_size: .
d_call: TRBD2
cdr3_aa: CSGAGLAGDYEQYF
cdr3_nt: TGCAGCGGAGCCGGACTAGCGGGAGACTACGAGCAGTACTTC

j_call: TRBJ2-3
v_call: TRBV6-1
clone_size: .
d_call: .
cdr3_aa: CASTDGSSDTQYF
cdr3_nt: TGTGCCAGCACCGACGGCAGTTCAGATACGCAGTATTTT

j_call: TRBJ2-1
v_call: TRBV4-2
clone_size: few
d_call: .
cdr3_aa: CASSPEAGGYNEQFF
cdr3_nt: TGTGCCAGCAGCCCCGAAGCGGGCGGGTACAATGAGCAGTTCTTC

j_call: TRBJ2-3
v_call: TRBV27
clone_size: .
d_call: .
cdr3_aa: CASSLSVELDESSDTQYF
cdr3_nt: TGTGCCAGCAGTTTATCCGTCGAACTTGATGAGAGTTCCGATACGCAGTATTTT

j_call: TRBJ2-5
v_call: TRBV20-1
clone_size: few
d_call: TRBD2
cdr3_aa: CSARVLAGGWTQYF
cdr3_nt: TGCAGTGCTAGAGTCCTAGCGGGAGGTTGGACCCAGTACTTC

j_call: TRBJ2-5
v_call: TRBV7-9
clone_size: few
d_call: TRBD2
cdr3_aa: CASSGTGTSGMWETQYF
cdr3_nt: TGTGCCAGCAGCGGGACCGGGACTAGCGGGATGTGGGAGACCCAGTACTTC

j_call: TRBJ2-2
v_call: TRBV29-1
clone_size: .
d_call: .
cdr3_aa: CSARRENTGELFF
cdr3_nt: TGCAGCGCCCGCCGGGAGAACACCGGGGAGCTGTTTTTT

j_call: TRBJ1-6
v_call: TRBV12-3/TRBV12-4
clone_size: few
d_call: .
cdr3_aa: CASSHLPGVQNSPLHF
cdr3_nt: TGTGCCAGCAGCCACCTTCCTGGGGTTCAGAATTCACCCCTCCACTTT

j_call: TRBJ2-1
v_call: TRBV7-9
clone_size: .
d_call: TRBD2
cdr3_aa: CASTPSGSSYNEQFF
cdr3_nt: TGTGCCAGCACCCCTAGCGGTAGCTCCTACAATGAGCAGTTCTTC

j_call: TRBJ1-1
v_call: TRBV12-3/TRBV12-4
clone_size: .
d_call: TRBD1
cdr3_aa: CASSADRGLGAFF
cdr3_nt: TGTGCCAGCAGTGCCGACAGGGGGCTCGGAGCTTTCTTT